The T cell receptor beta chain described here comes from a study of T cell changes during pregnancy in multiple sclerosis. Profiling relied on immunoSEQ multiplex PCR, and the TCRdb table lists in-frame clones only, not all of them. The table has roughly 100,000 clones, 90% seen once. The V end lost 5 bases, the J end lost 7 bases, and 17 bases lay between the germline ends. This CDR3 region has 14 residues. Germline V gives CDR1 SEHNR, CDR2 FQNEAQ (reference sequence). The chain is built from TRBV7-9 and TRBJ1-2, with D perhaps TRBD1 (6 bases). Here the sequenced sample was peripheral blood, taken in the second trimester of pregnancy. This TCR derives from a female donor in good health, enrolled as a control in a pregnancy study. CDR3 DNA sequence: TGTGCCAGCAGCATCGAAACAGGGCGAGGTGGCTACACCTTC. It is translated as CASSIETGRGGYTF.